The next 7 T cell receptor beta chains were all read from a single sample in a study of identical twins. MiXCR, applied by TCRdb to the 5' RACE reads, yields one record per CDR3 protein. The data contain 450,000 or so distinct CDR3 sequences, 12% to 15% of them singletons. This sample also appeared in a second study, on yellow fever vaccine responses in identical twins.

The sample taken for sequencing was CD4+ T cells sorted from blood. The source of these receptors is a woman younger than 35 in good health.

The V call is TRBV28, the J call TRBJ2-3; D unclear. V shed 5 bases and J shed 6 bases, with 9 bases lying between them. CDR1 and CDR2 (germline): MDHEN, SYDVKM. The CDR3 spans 12 residues. This CDR3 reads CASSPPLDTQYF. CDR3 DNA: TGTGCCAGCAGTCCACCCCTGGATACGCAGTATTTT.

The V and J genes are TRBV30 and TRBJ2-7, with D possibly matching TRBD1 (6 bases). Germline assignment: CDR1 GTSNPN and CDR2 SVGIG (reference sequence). The germline V and J ends were trimmed by 0 bases and 0 bases, with 9 bases remaining between them. The CDR3 is 14 residues long. The CDR3 DNA reads TGTGCCTGGAGTGTACAGGGTTCCTCCTACGAGCAGTACTTC. It translates to CAWSVQGSSYEQYF.

This chain uses TRBV6-1 with TRBJ2-5; D not resolved. Looked up from germline, CDR1 is MNHNS and CDR2 is SASEGT. This CDR3 is 15 amino acids long. V was clipped by 2 bases and J by 1 base, with 11 bases between them. The CDR3 coding sequence is TGTGCCAGCAGTGAATCGACGATAGTCCAAGAGACCCAGTACTTC. Protein sequence: CASSESTIVQETQYF.

This clonotype has a count of ten or more. The chain uses TRBV12-3 or TRBV12-4 and TRBJ2-1; the match to TRBD1 covers 8 bases. V lost 6 bases, J lost 8 bases, and 12 bases stayed unmatched. CDR3 size: 15 residues. In DNA, the CDR3 is TGTGCCAGCAGACCCCAACCCCAGGGGGCATATGAGCAGTTCTTC. It encodes CASRPQPQGAYEQFF.

This clonotype was seen a few times. The chain couples TRBV5-1 to TRBJ2-3; TRBD2 is a possible D gene (6 bases). V was shortened by 0 bases and J by 0 bases, with 14 bases between the two germline ends. The CDR3 sequence is 17 residues long. CDR1 and CDR2 from the germline V gene are SGHRS and YFSETQ. The CDR3 nucleotides read TGCGCCAGCAGCTTGGGAGTCGAAGGGACTAGCACAGATACGCAGTATTTT. Residues: CASSLGVEGTSTDTQYF.

This clonotype came up a few times. The V gene is TRBV25-1, the J gene TRBJ2-5; TRBD2 is a possible D gene (5 bases). Trimming left V 5 bases short and J 5 bases short, with 12 bases between. Germline-derived CDR1 and CDR2 are MGHDK and SYGVNS. The CDR3 totals 13 residues. As DNA, the CDR3 is TGTGCCAGCAGTAACTCGGGCGGGGAGACCCAGTACTTC. Translating gives CASSNSGGETQYF.

V is TRBV13 and J is TRBJ2-7; 8 positions agree with TRBD1. V lost 5 bases and J lost 6; bases outside the gene matches: 6. Germline lookup yields CDR1 PRHDT and CDR2 FYEKMQ (reference sequence). CDR3 length: 13 amino acids. The CDR3 here is CASSRDRLGEQYF. The DNA for the CDR3 is TGTGCCAGCAGCCGGGACAGGCTTGGCGAGCAGTACTTC.